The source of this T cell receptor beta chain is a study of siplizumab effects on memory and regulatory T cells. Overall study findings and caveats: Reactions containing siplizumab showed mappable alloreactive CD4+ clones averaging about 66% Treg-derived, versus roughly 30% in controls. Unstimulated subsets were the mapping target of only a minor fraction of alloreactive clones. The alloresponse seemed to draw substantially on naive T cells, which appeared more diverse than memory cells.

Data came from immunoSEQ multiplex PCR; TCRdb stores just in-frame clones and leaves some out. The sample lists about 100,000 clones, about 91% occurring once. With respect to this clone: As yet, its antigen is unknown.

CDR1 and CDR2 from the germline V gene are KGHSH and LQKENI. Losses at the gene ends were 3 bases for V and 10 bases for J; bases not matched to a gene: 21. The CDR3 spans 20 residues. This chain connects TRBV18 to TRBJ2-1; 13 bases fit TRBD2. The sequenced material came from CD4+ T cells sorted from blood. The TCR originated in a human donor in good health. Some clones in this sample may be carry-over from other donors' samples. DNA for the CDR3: TGTGCCAGCTCACCCGAAAGAGGGACTAGCGGGATAAGATTAAGTAGGGAGCAGTTCTTC. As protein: CASSPERGTSGIRLSREQFF.